This is a list of T cell receptor beta chains from one sample in a study of T cell changes during pregnancy in multiple sclerosis. Assay used: immunoSEQ multiplex PCR; TCRdb lists only in-frame clones, some missing. The profile shows tens of thousands of clones, around nine tenths of them singletons. Specimen: peripheral blood, collected in the third trimester of pregnancy. These TCRs come from a female donor with multiple sclerosis, enrolled in a pregnancy study. The conserved cysteine and the conserved F or W are not part of the CDR3 here.

V	J	CDR3
TRBV30	TRBJ2-1	AWSVPKGLVYYNEQF
TRBV28	TRBJ2-3	ASARPTRDRVTDTQY
TRBV4-2	TRBJ2-1	ASSQDYGLINEQF
TRBV28	TRBJ1-1	ASSSPETGETEAF
TRBV2	TRBJ2-1	ASTIGSSYNEQF
TRBV5-6	TRBJ2-1	ASSLGLAVLYNEQF
TRBV5-1	TRBJ2-7	ASSLEGDSTYEQY
TRBV11-2	TRBJ1-2	ASSLDRSYGYT
TRBV11-2	TRBJ2-2	ASSGPNRGLLTGELF
TRBV11-2	TRBJ2-1	ASSLPPTRRGNEQF
TRBV7-9	TRBJ1-3	ASSLAGSGNTTY
TRBV5-1	TRBJ2-2	ASSLVGQDTGELF
TRBV4-3	TRBJ2-1	ASSFTSGRTNEQF
TRBV10-1	TRBJ2-7	ASSGGGLGLIYEQY
TRBV27	TRBJ2-3	ASSHRGRILKLAGDTDTQY
TRBV10-3	TRBJ2-5	AISGVAGPQETQY
TRBV6-1	TRBJ2-7	AISRRPSYEQY
TRBV19	TRBJ1-1	ASSSGGRTEAF
TRBV19	TRBJ1-1	ASSTPSDRGRFMNTEAF
TRBV12-1	TRBJ2-7	ASRLTETSSYEQY
TRBV28	TRBJ1-1	ASSPQGPEAF
TRBV10-1	TRBJ2-2	ASSESRGTNTGELF
TRBV9	TRBJ2-5	ASSPYSGSTETQY
TRBV19	TRBJ1-5	ASSIGRDSNQPQH
TRBV13	TRBJ1-4	ASSASGTGDEKLF
TRBV4-3	TRBJ2-7	ASSQDLAQRDSYEQY
TRBV6-1	TRBJ2-7	ASSEGLAGPSYEQY
TRBV4-3	TRBJ2-3	ASSQGAGTSGRAYTDTQY